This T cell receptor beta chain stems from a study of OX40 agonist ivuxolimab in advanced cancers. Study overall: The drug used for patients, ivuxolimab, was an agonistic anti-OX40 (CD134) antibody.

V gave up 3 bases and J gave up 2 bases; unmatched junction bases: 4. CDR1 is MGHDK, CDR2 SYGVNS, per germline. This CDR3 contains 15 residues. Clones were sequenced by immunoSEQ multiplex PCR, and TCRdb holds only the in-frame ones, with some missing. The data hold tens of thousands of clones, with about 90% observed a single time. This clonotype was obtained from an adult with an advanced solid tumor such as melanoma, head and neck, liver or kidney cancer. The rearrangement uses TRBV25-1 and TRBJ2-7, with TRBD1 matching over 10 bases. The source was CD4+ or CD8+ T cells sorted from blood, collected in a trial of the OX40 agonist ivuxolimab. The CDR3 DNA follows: TGTGCCAGCAGTGACGGACAGGGGGTACCCTACGAGCAGTACTTC. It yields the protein CASSDGQGVPYEQYF.